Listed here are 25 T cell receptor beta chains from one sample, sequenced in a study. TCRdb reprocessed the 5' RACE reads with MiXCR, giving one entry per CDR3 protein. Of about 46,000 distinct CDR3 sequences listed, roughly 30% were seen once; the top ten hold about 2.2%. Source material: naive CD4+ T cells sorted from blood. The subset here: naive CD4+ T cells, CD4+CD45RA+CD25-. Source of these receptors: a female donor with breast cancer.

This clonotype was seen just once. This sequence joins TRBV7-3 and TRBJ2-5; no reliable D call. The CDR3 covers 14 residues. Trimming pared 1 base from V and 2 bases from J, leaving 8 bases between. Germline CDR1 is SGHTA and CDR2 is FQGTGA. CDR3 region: CASSLMGKQETQYF. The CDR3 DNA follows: TGTGCCAGCAGCTTAATGGGAAAACAAGAGACCCAGTACTTC.

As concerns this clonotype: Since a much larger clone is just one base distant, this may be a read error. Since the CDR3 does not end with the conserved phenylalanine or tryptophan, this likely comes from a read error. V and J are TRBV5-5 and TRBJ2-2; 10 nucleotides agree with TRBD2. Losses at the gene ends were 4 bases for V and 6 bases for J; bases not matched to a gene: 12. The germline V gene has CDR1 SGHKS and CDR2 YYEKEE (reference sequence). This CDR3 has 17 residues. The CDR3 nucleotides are TGTGCCAGCAGCCTGACCGGGACTAGCGTGTCCGCCGGGGAGCTGTTTCTT. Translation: CASSLTGTSVSAGELFL.

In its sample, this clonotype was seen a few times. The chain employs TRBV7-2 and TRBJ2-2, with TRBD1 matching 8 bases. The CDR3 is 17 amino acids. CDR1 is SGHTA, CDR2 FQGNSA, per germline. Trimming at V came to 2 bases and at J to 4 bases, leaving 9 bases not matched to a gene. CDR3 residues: CASSLRRTGSFTGELFF. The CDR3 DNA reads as TGTGCCAGCAGCTTACGGAGGACAGGGAGTTTCACCGGGGAGCTGTTTTTT.

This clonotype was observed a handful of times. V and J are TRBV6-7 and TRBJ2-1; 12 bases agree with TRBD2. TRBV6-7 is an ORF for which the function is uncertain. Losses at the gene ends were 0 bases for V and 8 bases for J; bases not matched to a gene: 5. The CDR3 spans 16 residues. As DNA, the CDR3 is TGTGCCAGCAGTTACTCGACTAGCGGGAGTTGCGATGAGCAGTTCTTC. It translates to CASSYSTSGSCDEQFF.

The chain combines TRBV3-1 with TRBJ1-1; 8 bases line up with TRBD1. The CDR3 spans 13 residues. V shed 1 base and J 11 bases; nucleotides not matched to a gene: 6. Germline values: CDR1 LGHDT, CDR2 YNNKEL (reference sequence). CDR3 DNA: TGTGCCAGCAGCCAAGCCAGGGGGCTTCGCGCTTTCTTT. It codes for CASSQARGLRAFF.

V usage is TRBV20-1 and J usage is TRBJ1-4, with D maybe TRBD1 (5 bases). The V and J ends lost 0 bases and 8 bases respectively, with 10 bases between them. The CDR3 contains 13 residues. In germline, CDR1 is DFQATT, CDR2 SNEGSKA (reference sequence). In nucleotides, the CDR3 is TGCAGTGCTAGAGAGCGGGGCTTGGAAAAACTGTTTTTT. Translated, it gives CSARERGLEKLFF.

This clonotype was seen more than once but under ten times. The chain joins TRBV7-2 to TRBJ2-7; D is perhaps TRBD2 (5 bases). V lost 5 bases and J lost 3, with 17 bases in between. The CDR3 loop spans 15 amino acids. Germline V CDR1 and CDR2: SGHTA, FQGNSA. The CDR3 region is CASSPAEVLNYEQYF. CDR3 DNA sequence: TGTGCCAGCAGCCCCGCGGAGGTCCTGAACTACGAGCAGTACTTC.

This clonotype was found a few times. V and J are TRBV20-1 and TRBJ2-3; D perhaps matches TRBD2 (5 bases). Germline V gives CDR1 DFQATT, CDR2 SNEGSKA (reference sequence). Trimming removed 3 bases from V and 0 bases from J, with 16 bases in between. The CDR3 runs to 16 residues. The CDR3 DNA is TGCAGTGCTAGCCCGAGGGCGGAGACTAGCACAGATACGCAGTATTTT. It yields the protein CSASPRAETSTDTQYF.

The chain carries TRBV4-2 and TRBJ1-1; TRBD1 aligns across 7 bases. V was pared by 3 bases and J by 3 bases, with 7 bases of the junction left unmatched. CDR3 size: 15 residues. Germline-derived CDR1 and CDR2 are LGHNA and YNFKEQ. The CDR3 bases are TGTGCCAGCAGCCATGCGATCGGACAGGACACTGAAGCTTTCTTT. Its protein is CASSHAIGQDTEAFF.

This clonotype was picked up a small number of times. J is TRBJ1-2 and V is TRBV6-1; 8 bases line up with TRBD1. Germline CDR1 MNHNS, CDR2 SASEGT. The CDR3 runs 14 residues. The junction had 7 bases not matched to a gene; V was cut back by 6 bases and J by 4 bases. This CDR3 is CASRETGAGYGYTF. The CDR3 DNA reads TGTGCCAGCAGGGAGACAGGGGCGGGCTATGGCTACACCTTC.

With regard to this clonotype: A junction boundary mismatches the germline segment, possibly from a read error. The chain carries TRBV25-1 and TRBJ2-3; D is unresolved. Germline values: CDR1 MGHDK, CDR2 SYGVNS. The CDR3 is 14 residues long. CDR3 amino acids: CASCDSRGTDTQYF. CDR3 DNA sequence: TGTGCCAGCTGTGACTCACGGGGCACAGATACGCAGTATTTT.

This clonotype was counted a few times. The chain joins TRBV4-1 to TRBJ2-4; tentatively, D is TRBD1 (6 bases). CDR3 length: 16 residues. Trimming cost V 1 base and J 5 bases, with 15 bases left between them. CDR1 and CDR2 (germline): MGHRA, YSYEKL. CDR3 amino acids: CASSQGPQAGENIQYF. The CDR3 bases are TGCGCCAGCAGCCAAGGCCCCCAGGCAGGGGAAAACATTCAGTACTTC.

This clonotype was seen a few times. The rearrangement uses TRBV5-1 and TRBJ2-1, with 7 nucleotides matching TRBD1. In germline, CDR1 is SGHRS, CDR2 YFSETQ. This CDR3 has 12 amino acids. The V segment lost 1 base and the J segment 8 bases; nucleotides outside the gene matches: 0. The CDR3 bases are TGCGCCAGCAGCTTGACAGGGGATGAGCAGTTCTTC. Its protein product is CASSLTGDEQFF.

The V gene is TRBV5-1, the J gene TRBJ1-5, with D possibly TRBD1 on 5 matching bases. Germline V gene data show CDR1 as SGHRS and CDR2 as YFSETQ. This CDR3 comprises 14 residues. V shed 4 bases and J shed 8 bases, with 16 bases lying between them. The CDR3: CASSPGTVTEPQHF. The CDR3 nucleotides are TGCGCCAGCAGCCCTGGGACCGTCACGGAGCCCCAGCATTTT.

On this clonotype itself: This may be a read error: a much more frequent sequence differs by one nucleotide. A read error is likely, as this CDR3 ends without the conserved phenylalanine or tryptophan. Here the CDR3 reads CASKGRDGANVLTS. The CDR3, as DNA: TGTGCCAGCAAAGGGAGGGACGGGGCCAACGTCCTGACTTCC. The chain employs TRBV6-1 and TRBJ2-6; 7 bases match TRBD2. Germline V gene data show CDR1 as MNHNS and CDR2 as SASEGT. The ends lost 7 bases at V and 4 bases at J; junction bases unmatched: 4. The CDR3 runs to 14 residues.

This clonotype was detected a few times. The CDR3 coding sequence is TGTGCCAGCCGTACGGACAGGGTTGTGAAGGGACGGTACGAGCAGTACTTC. Translated, it gives CASRTDRVVKGRYEQYF. This chain joins TRBV27 and TRBJ2-7; 8 bases match TRBD1. CDR1 is MNHEY, CDR2 SMNVEV, per germline (reference sequence). The CDR3 sequence is 17 residues long. After removal of 8 bases from V and 4 bases from J, the junction contained 19 bases not matched to a gene.

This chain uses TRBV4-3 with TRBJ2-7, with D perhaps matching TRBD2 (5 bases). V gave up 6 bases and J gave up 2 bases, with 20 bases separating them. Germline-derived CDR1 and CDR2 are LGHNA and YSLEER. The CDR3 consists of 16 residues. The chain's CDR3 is CASSHIATPTTYEQYF. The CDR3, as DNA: TGCGCCAGCAGTCATATAGCGACACCAACTACCTACGAGCAGTACTTC.

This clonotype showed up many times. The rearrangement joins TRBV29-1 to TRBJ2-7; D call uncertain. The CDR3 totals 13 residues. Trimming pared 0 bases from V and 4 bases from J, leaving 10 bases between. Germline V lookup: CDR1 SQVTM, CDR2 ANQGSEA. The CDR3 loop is CSVEDPPAYEQYF. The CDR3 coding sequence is TGCAGCGTTGAAGATCCCCCGGCTTACGAGCAGTACTTC.

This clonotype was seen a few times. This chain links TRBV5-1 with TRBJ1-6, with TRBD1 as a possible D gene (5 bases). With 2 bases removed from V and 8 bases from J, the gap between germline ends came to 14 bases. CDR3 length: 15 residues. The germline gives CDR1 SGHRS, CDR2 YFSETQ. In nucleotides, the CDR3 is TGCGCCAGCAGCTTCGGACATGATATTGATTCACCCCTCCACTTT. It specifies CASSFGHDIDSPLHF.

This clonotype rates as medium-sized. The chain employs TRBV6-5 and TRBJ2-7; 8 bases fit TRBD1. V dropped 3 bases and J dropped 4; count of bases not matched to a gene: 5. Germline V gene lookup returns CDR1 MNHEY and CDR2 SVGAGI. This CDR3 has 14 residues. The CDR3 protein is CASSYQGADYEQYF. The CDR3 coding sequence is TGTGCCAGCAGTTATCAGGGGGCGGATTACGAGCAGTACTTC.

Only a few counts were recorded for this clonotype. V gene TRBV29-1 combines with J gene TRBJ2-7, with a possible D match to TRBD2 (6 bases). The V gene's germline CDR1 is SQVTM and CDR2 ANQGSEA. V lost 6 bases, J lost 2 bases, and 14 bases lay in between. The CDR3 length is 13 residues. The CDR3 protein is CSVREARTYEQYF. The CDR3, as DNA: TGCAGCGTGAGGGAGGCAAGGACCTACGAGCAGTACTTC.

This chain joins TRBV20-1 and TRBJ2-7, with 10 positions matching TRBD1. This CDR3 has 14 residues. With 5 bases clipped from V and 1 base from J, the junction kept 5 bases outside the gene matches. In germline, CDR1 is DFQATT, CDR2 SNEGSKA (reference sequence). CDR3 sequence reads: CSAEDRGRSYEQYF. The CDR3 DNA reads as TGCAGTGCTGAAGACAGGGGGCGATCCTACGAGCAGTACTTC.

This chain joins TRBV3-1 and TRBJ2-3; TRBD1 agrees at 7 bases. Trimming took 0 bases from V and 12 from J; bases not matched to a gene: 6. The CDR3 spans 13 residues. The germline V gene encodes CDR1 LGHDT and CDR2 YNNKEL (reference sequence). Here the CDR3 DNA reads TGTGCCAGCAGCCAAGAAATCGGGACAGAACAGTATTTT. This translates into CASSQEIGTEQYF.

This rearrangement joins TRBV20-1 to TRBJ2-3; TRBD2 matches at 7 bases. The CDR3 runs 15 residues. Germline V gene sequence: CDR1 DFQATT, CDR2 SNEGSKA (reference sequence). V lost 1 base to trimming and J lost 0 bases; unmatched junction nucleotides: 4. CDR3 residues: CSARAAGESTDTQYF. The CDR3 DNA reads TGCAGTGCTAGAGCGGCGGGAGAGAGCACAGATACGCAGTATTTT.

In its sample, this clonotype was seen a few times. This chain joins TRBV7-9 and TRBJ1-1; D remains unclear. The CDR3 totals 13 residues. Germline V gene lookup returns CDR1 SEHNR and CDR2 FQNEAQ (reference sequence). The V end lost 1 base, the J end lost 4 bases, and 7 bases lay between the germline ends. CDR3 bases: TGTGCCAGCAGCTTAGGGCCCCCCACTGAAGCTTTCTTT. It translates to CASSLGPPTEAFF.